This T cell receptor (beta chain) was retrieved from a study of human T cells and chemical hapten exposure. TCRdb recomputed calls from the RACE reads with MiXCR, one row per CDR3 protein. The sample yields 300,000 to 450,000 distinct CDR3 sequences, about 5% seen once. The time point is: pre-sensitization, week 0. Treatment here: therapeutic diphenylcyclopropenone sensitization with weekly scalp DPC. This clonotype has just a few counts. J was trimmed by 0 bases and V by 5 bases; bases with no gene match: 10. This CDR3 region has 17 residues. Germline V gives CDR1 MNHEY, CDR2 SVGEGT. The source material was whole blood, sampled in connection with sensitization to the hapten diphenylcyclopropenone (DPC). The chain uses TRBV6-2 or TRBV6-3 and TRBJ1-5; 7 positions agree with TRBD1. This receptor was obtained from a woman aged 18-35 years with alopecia areata. Some clones in this sample may be carry-over from other donors' samples. The CDR3 region is CASSPDRDPYSNQPQHF. The CDR3, as DNA: TGTGCCAGCAGTCCCGACAGGGACCCATATAGCAATCAGCCCCAGCATTTT.